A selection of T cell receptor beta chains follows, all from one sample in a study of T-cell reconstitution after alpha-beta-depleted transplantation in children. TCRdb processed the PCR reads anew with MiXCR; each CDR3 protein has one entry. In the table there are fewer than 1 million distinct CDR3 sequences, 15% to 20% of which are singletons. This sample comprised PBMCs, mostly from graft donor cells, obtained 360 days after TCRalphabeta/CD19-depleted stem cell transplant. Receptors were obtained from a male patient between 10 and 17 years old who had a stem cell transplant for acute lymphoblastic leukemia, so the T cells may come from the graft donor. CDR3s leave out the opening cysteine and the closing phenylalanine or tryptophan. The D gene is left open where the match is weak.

cdr3_aa: ASSSRLRTSGSTLQETQY; j_call: TRBJ2-5; d_call: TRBD2; v_call: TRBV5-1
cdr3_aa: ASSYSRVWEQY; j_call: TRBJ2-7; d_call: -; v_call: TRBV6-2/TRBV6-3
cdr3_aa: ASSLRTGRFGTDTQY; j_call: TRBJ2-3; d_call: TRBD1; v_call: TRBV13
cdr3_aa: ASSLQGMEEKLF; j_call: TRBJ1-4; d_call: -; v_call: TRBV5-1
cdr3_aa: ASSDGQGRRETQY; j_call: TRBJ2-5; d_call: TRBD1; v_call: TRBV5-1
cdr3_aa: ASRPAL; j_call: TRBJ1-1; d_call: -; v_call: TRBV7-9
cdr3_aa: ASSLKPREIETQY; j_call: TRBJ2-5; d_call: -; v_call: TRBV5-1
cdr3_aa: ASTPQGLRAGELF; j_call: TRBJ2-2; d_call: TRBD2; v_call: TRBV2
cdr3_aa: SASLGRFLSYNEQF; j_call: TRBJ2-1; d_call: -; v_call: TRBV20-1
cdr3_aa: ASSFVGVGSEQY; j_call: TRBJ2-7; d_call: -; v_call: TRBV7-9
cdr3_aa: ASSLVRDYQETQY; j_call: TRBJ2-5; d_call: -; v_call: TRBV5-5
cdr3_aa: ASSFQRGHEQY; j_call: TRBJ2-7; d_call: TRBD2; v_call: TRBV5-1
cdr3_aa: ASSLEQGGQPQH; j_call: TRBJ1-5; d_call: -; v_call: TRBV5-1
cdr3_aa: ASSQAATPAYEQY; j_call: TRBJ2-7; d_call: -; v_call: TRBV4-2
cdr3_aa: ASRSGRLAVYNEQF; j_call: TRBJ2-1; d_call: TRBD2; v_call: TRBV6-1
cdr3_aa: ASSPTGTGDYLPYEQY; j_call: TRBJ2-7; d_call: TRBD1; v_call: TRBV4-1
cdr3_aa: ASSDPRQGGADTQY; j_call: TRBJ2-3; d_call: TRBD1; v_call: TRBV10-2
cdr3_aa: SARSGLAEYEQY; j_call: TRBJ2-7; d_call: TRBD2; v_call: TRBV20-1
cdr3_aa: ASSLGVLTLDTQY; j_call: TRBJ2-3; d_call: -; v_call: TRBV27
cdr3_aa: AISLQGTYEQY; j_call: TRBJ2-7; d_call: TRBD1; v_call: TRBV10-3
cdr3_aa: ASSGRQTSYNEQF; j_call: TRBJ2-1; d_call: -; v_call: TRBV5-1
cdr3_aa: ASSLAAQPGGGSTEAF; j_call: TRBJ1-1; d_call: -; v_call: TRBV5-1
cdr3_aa: SATRASGRAYEQY; j_call: TRBJ2-7; d_call: TRBD2; v_call: TRBV20-1
cdr3_aa: ASRPGLAKYEQY; j_call: TRBJ2-7; d_call: TRBD2; v_call: TRBV2
cdr3_aa: SAKGAANYGYT; j_call: TRBJ1-2; d_call: TRBD1; v_call: TRBV20-1
cdr3_aa: ASSFSGQSAYEQY; j_call: TRBJ2-7; d_call: TRBD1; v_call: TRBV5-1
cdr3_aa: ASSLAGASIQY; j_call: TRBJ2-4; d_call: -; v_call: TRBV7-3
cdr3_aa: ASSQEAASKTQY; j_call: TRBJ2-5; d_call: -; v_call: TRBV4-1
cdr3_aa: ASSMPTGTTQETQY; j_call: TRBJ2-5; d_call: TRBD2; v_call: TRBV5-1
cdr3_aa: ASSLEGHPYSGAF; j_call: TRBJ1-1; d_call: -; v_call: TRBV5-1
cdr3_aa: ATSRRREAGGAF; j_call: TRBJ1-1; d_call: -; v_call: TRBV15
cdr3_aa: SVAGTGWFGGYT; j_call: TRBJ1-2; d_call: TRBD1; v_call: TRBV29-1
cdr3_aa: ASRTPWGDYGYT; j_call: TRBJ1-2; d_call: -; v_call: TRBV19
cdr3_aa: ASSFWGPRDYEQY; j_call: TRBJ2-7; d_call: -; v_call: TRBV11-2
cdr3_aa: ASSSPGLAGGSEQF; j_call: TRBJ2-1; d_call: TRBD2; v_call: TRBV5-1
cdr3_aa: ASLDGQGTQPQH; j_call: TRBJ1-5; d_call: TRBD1; v_call: TRBV10-3
cdr3_aa: AQVGLDNPYEQY; j_call: TRBJ2-7; d_call: -; v_call: TRBV7-2
cdr3_aa: ASGTGTVSNQPQH; j_call: TRBJ1-5; d_call: TRBD1; v_call: TRBV12-5
cdr3_aa: ASSLNLGGFSSYNEQF; j_call: TRBJ2-1; d_call: -; v_call: TRBV11-3
cdr3_aa: ASSLVESREETQY; j_call: TRBJ2-5; d_call: -; v_call: TRBV5-1
cdr3_aa: SARDTRGWYQETQY; j_call: TRBJ2-5; d_call: -; v_call: TRBV20-1